Sequencing of this T cell receptor (beta chain) was carried out in a study of blood T cell repertoires in COVID-19. Overall study context: COVID-19 samples collected from the United States, Italy and Spain covered acute and convalescent phases. Nucleic acid was either cDNA or gDNA, and it came from T cells, B-cell-depleted T cells, or PBMCs.

V lost 4 bases to trimming and J lost 7 bases; unmatched junction nucleotides: 6. The germline V gene encodes CDR1 SNHLY and CDR2 FYNNEI. The CDR3 is 13 amino acids. Original analysis: Amplifying reference gene primers gave estimates of nucleated cell counts. The repertoire was sequenced with immunoSEQ multiplex PCR; TCRdb's copy has only in-frame clones and lacks some. V, J and clone size were drawn from that table, and D and trimming were deduced from the DNA. In the table there are around 250,000 clones, about four fifths of which are singletons. Sequences were obtained from peripheral blood. The rearrangement uses TRBV2 and TRBJ1-2; 7 nucleotides agree with TRBD1. The TCR sequence derives from a woman between 18 and 29 years old with acute or convalescent COVID-19. CDR3 loop: CASSVDREAGYTF. The CDR3 DNA reads TGTGCCAGCAGTGTCGACAGGGAGGCTGGCTACACCTTC.